Listed below are T cell receptor beta chains from one sample, sequenced in a study of blood T cell repertoires in COVID-19. Some clones are missing from TCRdb's copy, which holds only in-frame ones; the method was immunoSEQ multiplex PCR. The sample holds around 230,000 clones, 81% seen once. Sequencing used peripheral blood. The receptors here all came from a woman at least 80 years old with acute or convalescent COVID-19. CDR3s include the opening cysteine and the closing phenylalanine or tryptophan. A D gene is named only where the DNA matches it firmly. A row's size may be missing; if present it is once, few, many or a size class.

clone size,V gene,D gene,J gene,CDR3 protein,CDR3 DNA
.,TRBV10-3,.,TRBJ2-1,CAIEGSYNEQFF,TGTGCCATCGAGGGCTCCTACAATGAGCAGTTCTTC
.,TRBV18,TRBD1,TRBJ2-3,CASSPGQGAIDTQYF,TGTGCCAGCTCACCGGGACAGGGGGCAATAGATACGCAGTATTTT
.,TRBV9,TRBD2,TRBJ2-7,CASSPHLRQLGTSGSYEQYF,TGTGCCAGCAGCCCCCACCTCAGGCAGTTGGGGACTAGCGGGAGCTACGAGCAGTACTTC
once,TRBV7-9,.,TRBJ2-5,CASSLGSAGRETQYF,TGTGCCAGCAGCTTAGGGTCGGCGGGGCGAGAGACCCAGTACTTC
.,TRBV19,.,TRBJ1-5,CASSIGGRPQHF,TGTGCCAGTAGTATAGGAGGCCGTCCCCAGCATTTT
.,TRBV12-3/TRBV12-4,.,TRBJ1-1,CASSFQGSTEAFF,TGTGCCAGCAGTTTCCAGGGTAGTACTGAAGCTTTCTTT
.,TRBV11-2,.,TRBJ2-7,CASSSRDLAGYYEQYF,TGTGCCAGCAGCTCTAGAGACCTTGCTGGTTACTACGAGCAGTACTTC
few,TRBV7-9,TRBD1,TRBJ2-5,CASSIMTGGNSETQYF,TGTGCCAGCAGCATTATGACAGGGGGAAACTCGGAGACCCAGTACTTC
.,TRBV7-9,TRBD1,TRBJ2-4,CASSLTLGGAGNIQYF,TGTGCCAGCAGCTTAACCCTAGGGGGCGCTGGAAACATTCAGTACTTC
.,TRBV27,.,TRBJ1-5,CASSSYPPGIQPQHF,TGTGCCAGCAGTTCCTACCCCCCGGGGATTCAGCCCCAGCATTTT
.,TRBV3-1/TRBV3-2,TRBD1,TRBJ1-4,CASSQESTGGRATNEKLFF,TGTGCCAGCAGCCAAGAATCGACAGGGGGAAGGGCAACTAATGAAAAACTGTTTTTT
.,TRBV11-2,TRBD2,TRBJ2-1,CASSLAWRTSGDNEQFF,TGTGCCAGCAGCTTAGCCTGGCGGACTAGCGGAGACAATGAGCAGTTCTTC
.,TRBV6-5,.,TRBJ2-7,CASRERAKSDEQYF,TGTGCCAGCAGGGAGAGAGCTAAATCGGACGAGCAGTACTTC
.,TRBV2,TRBD1,TRBJ2-5,CAPTGDKETQYF,TGTGCGCCGACAGGGGACAAAGAGACCCAGTACTTC
.,TRBV18,.,TRBJ2-7,CASSPAQGSDWHF,TGTGCCAGCTCACCCGCTCAGGGATCGGATTGGCACTTC
.,TRBV25-1,.,TRBJ1-3,CASSEGDPHSGNTIYF,TGTGCCAGCAGTGAAGGAGATCCCCACTCTGGAAACACCATATATTTT
.,TRBV3-1/TRBV3-2,.,TRBJ1-1,CASSQLGGNEAFF,TGTGCCAGCAGCCAGTTAGGAGGTAATGAAGCTTTCTTT
.,TRBV29-1,TRBD1,TRBJ2-7,CSVVAWTGSDEQYF,TGCAGCGTTGTAGCATGGACAGGGTCAGACGAGCAGTACTTC
.,TRBV6-5,TRBD1,TRBJ2-5,CASRGDRGFQETQYF,TGTGCCAGCAGGGGGGACAGGGGATTCCAAGAGACCCAGTACTTC
.,TRBV2,.,TRBJ2-2,CATRMQGNTGELFF,TGTGCAACCCGGATGCAGGGGAACACCGGGGAGCTGTTTTTT
.,TRBV20-1,TRBD1,TRBJ2-7,CSASRGFQGEYF,TGCAGTGCTAGTCGGGGTTTCCAGGGGGAGTACTTC
.,TRBV27,.,TRBJ2-7,CASSFSMGQVYEQYF,TGTGCCAGCAGTTTTTCCATGGGCCAGGTTTACGAGCAGTACTTC
.,TRBV6-6,TRBD1,TRBJ1-6,CASTLGDRSNSPLHF,TGTGCCAGCACTTTAGGGGACAGGAGTAATTCACCCCTCCACTTT
.,TRBV5-1,.,TRBJ1-6,CASSVDSHNSPLHF,TGCGCCAGCAGCGTGGACAGCCATAATTCACCCCTCCACTTT
few,TRBV10-3,TRBD1,TRBJ1-2,CAIGGDRGLNYGYTF,TGTGCCATTGGGGGAGACAGGGGTCTTAACTATGGCTACACCTTC
once,TRBV10-3,.,TRBJ2-3,CASGRTGTVPDTQYF,TGTGCCTCCGGGAGGACAGGGACGGTCCCAGATACGCAGTATTTT
.,TRBV11-2,.,TRBJ2-1,CASSSTQGYNEQFF,TGTGCCAGCAGCTCCACCCAGGGATACAATGAGCAGTTCTTC
.,TRBV19,.,TRBJ2-5,CASSMDSLKETQYF,TGTGCCAGTAGTATGGACAGCCTAAAGGAGACCCAGTACTTC
.,TRBV5-1,.,TRBJ2-7,CASSLDNSYEQYF,TGCGCCAGCAGCTTAGACAACTCCTACGAGCAGTACTTC
.,TRBV12-3/TRBV12-4,.,TRBJ2-5,CASKLRGGQYF,TGTGCCAGCAAGCTAAGAGGGGGCCAGTACTTC
.,TRBV19,.,TRBJ2-3,CASSIQGGTDTQYF,TGTGCCAGTAGTATTCAGGGTGGCACAGATACGCAGTATTTT
once,TRBV10-1,.,TRBJ2-7,CASSESAGTRYEQYF,TGCGCCAGCAGTGAGTCGGCAGGTACACGCTACGAGCAGTACTTC
.,TRBV7-9,.,TRBJ1-4,CASSSFGQSNEKLFF,TGTGCCAGCAGCTCCTTTGGGCAGAGCAATGAAAAACTGTTTTTT
few,TRBV3-1/TRBV3-2,.,TRBJ1-2,CASSQPPGDGYTF,TGTGCCAGCAGCCAACCGCCGGGGGATGGCTACACCTTC
.,TRBV6-5,TRBD2,TRBJ2-3,CASSSSGTTPTDTQYF,TGTGCCAGCAGTTCCTCCGGGACTACCCCAACAGATACGCAGTATTTT
.,TRBV21-1,.,TRBJ2-7,CASSKGGQGYEQYF,TGTGCCAGCAGCAAAGGGGGGCAGGGTTACGAGCAGTACTTC
.,TRBV12-3/TRBV12-4,.,TRBJ1-1,CASSLPGGSAFF,TGTGCCAGCAGTTTACCCGGAGGTTCGGCTTTCTTT
.,TRBV7-8,TRBD2,TRBJ2-1,CASRTSGGAANEQFF,TGTGCCAGCAGAACTAGCGGGGGGGCCGCAAATGAGCAGTTCTTC
.,TRBV9,TRBD2,TRBJ2-2,CASSTAGYQGGTGELFF,TGTGCCAGCAGCACAGCGGGATACCAGGGTGGCACCGGGGAGCTGTTTTTT
.,TRBV6-4,.,TRBJ1-6,CASRLGLYQRVENSPLHF,TGTGCCAGCAGGCTGGGACTCTACCAAAGGGTCGAAAATTCACCCCTCCACTTT
.,TRBV4-2,TRBD1,TRBJ1-5,CASSQDPQGGNQPQHF,TGTGCCAGCAGCCAAGATCCGCAGGGGGGAAATCAGCCCCAGCATTTT
once,TRBV5-6,TRBD1,TRBJ2-3,CASSHRGTSTDTQYF,TGTGCCAGCAGCCACAGGGGCACTAGCACAGATACGCAGTATTTT
once,TRBV9,.,TRBJ2-6,CASSVVSSGANVLTF,TGTGCCAGCAGCGTAGTCAGCTCTGGGGCCAACGTCCTGACTTTC
.,TRBV5-4,.,TRBJ2-3,CASSSYSYTDTQYF,TGTGCCAGCAGCTCCTACTCCTACACAGATACGCAGTATTTT
.,TRBV9,.,TRBJ1-4,CASSEGDNEKLFF,TGTGCCAGCAGTGAAGGGGATAATGAAAAACTGTTTTTT
.,TRBV9,TRBD1,TRBJ1-2,CASSVEAPGQGVYGYTF,TGTGCCAGCAGCGTAGAGGCCCCGGGACAGGGTGTCTATGGCTACACCTTC